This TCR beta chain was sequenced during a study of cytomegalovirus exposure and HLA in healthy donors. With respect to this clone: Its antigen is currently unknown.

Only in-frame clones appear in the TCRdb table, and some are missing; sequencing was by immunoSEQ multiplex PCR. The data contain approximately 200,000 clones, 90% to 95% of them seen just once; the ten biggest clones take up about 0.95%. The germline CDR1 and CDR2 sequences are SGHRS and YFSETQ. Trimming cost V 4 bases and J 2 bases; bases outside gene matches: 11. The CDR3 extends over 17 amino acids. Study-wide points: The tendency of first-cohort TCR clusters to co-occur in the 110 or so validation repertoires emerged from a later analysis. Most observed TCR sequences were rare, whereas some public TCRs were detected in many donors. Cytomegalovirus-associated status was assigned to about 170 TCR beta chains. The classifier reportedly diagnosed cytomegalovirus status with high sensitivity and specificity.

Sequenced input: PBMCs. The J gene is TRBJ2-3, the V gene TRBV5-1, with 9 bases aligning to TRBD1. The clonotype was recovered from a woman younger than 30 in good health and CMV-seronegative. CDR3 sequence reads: CASSPMGTGLSTDTQYF. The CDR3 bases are TGCGCCAGCAGCCCGATGGGGACAGGGCTTTCCACAGATACGCAGTATTTT.